This is a list of T cell receptor beta chains from one sample in a study of blood T cell repertoires in COVID-19. The table came from immunoSEQ multiplex PCR; TCRdb's copy has only in-frame clones and leaves some out. The sample lists around 240,000 clones, 80% to 90% occurring once. The sequencing sample was made of PBMCs or T cells enriched from blood (not recorded which). The receptor source for this set is a man aged 50-59 years who had been exposed to COVID-19. Both conserved end residues are part of each CDR3. The order of the fields is J gene, clone size, CDR3 length, V gene, D gene, CDR3 protein, CDR3 DNA. The D gene is left open where the match is weak. The size field is filled for only some rows; it gives once, few, many or a size class.

>TRBJ2-2|-|15|TRBV5-4|TRBD1
CASSLAGGNTGELFF
TGTGCCAGCAGCTTGGCAGGGGGGAACACCGGGGAGCTGTTTTTT
>TRBJ2-2|-|14|TRBV5-4|-
CASNSQVATGELFF
TGTGCCAGCAACTCACAGGTCGCCACCGGGGAGCTGTTTTTT
>TRBJ1-1|once|15|TRBV5-5|TRBD1
CASSGQVITNTEAFF
TGTGCCTCGTCCGGACAGGTGATCACGAACACTGAAGCTTTCTTT
>TRBJ1-4|-|15|TRBV6-5|-
CASSFNRVLNEKLFF
TGTGCCAGCAGTTTCAACCGGGTCCTAAATGAAAAACTGTTTTTT
>TRBJ1-5|-|14|TRBV30|-
CAWGTGSFYEPQHF
TGTGCCTGGGGGACGGGGAGCTTTTATGAGCCCCAGCATTTT
>TRBJ2-1|-|12|TRBV11-1|TRBD2
CASSSSGGEQFF
TGTGCCAGCAGCTCCTCGGGGGGTGAGCAGTTCTTC
>TRBJ1-3|-|15|TRBV3-1/TRBV3-2|TRBD1
CASSPDRATGNTIYF
TGTGCCAGCAGCCCCGACAGGGCCACTGGAAACACCATATATTTT
>TRBJ2-2|-|15|TRBV5-1|-
CASSTNRVGNGELFF
TGCGCCAGCAGCACAAACAGGGTAGGAAACGGGGAGCTGTTTTTT
>TRBJ2-2|few|17|TRBV4-2|TRBD2
CASSQPGLAGNTGELFF
TGTGCCAGCAGCCAACCAGGGCTAGCGGGGAACACCGGGGAGCTGTTTTTT
>TRBJ2-1|-|16|TRBV6-5|TRBD1
CASSYSLGQGNNEQFF
TGTGCCAGCAGTTACTCCCTGGGACAGGGGAATAATGAGCAGTTCTTC
>TRBJ1-2|-|15|TRBV3-1/TRBV3-2|-
CASSQGSRANYGYTF
TGTGCCAGCAGCCAAGGTAGCAGAGCTAACTATGGCTACACCTTC
>TRBJ1-5|-|13|TRBV30|TRBD1
CAWGQGARQPQHF
TGTGCCTGGGGACAGGGGGCTCGACAGCCCCAGCATTTT
>TRBJ2-5|-|13|TRBV6-4|TRBD1
CASSLTGGETQYF
TGTGCCAGCAGCTTGACAGGGGGAGAGACCCAGTACTTC
>TRBJ1-1|-|12|TRBV5-1|-
CASSRGNTEAFF
TGCGCCAGCAGCAGAGGAAACACTGAAGCTTTCTTT
>TRBJ1-1|-|13|TRBV14|TRBD1
CASSRDRGNEAFF
TGTGCCAGCAGCCGGGACAGGGGAAATGAAGCTTTCTTT
>TRBJ1-2|-|12|TRBV12-3/TRBV12-4|-
CASSDLNYGYTF
TGTGCCAGCAGCGATCTAAACTATGGCTACACCTTC
>TRBJ2-1|-|12|TRBV2|TRBD1
CASSQQGSEQFF
TGTGCCAGCAGTCAACAGGGGAGTGAGCAGTTCTTC
>TRBJ1-4|-|15|TRBV28|-
CASSRRQSTNEKLFF
TGTGCCAGCAGTCGACGACAGTCAACTAATGAAAAACTGTTTTTT
>TRBJ1-5|-|17|TRBV30|-
CAWSSGRRSFSNQPQHF
TGTGCCTGGAGTTCAGGGAGGAGATCGTTTAGCAATCAGCCCCAGCATTTT
>TRBJ1-4|-|15|TRBV11-2|-
CASSGHRATNEKLFF
TGTGCCAGCAGCGGACACAGAGCAACTAATGAAAAACTGTTTTTT
>TRBJ1-2|-|15|TRBV15|TRBD1
CATSRDRQGSGGYTF
TGTGCCACCAGCAGAGACCGACAGGGGTCTGGTGGCTACACCTTC
>TRBJ1-5|-|15|TRBV2|TRBD1
CASSEEGTGQQPQHF
TGTGCCAGCAGTGAAGAGGGGACAGGTCAGCAGCCCCAGCATTTT
>TRBJ2-1|-|15|TRBV7-3|TRBD2
CASSSQAGEGNEQFF
TGTGCCAGCAGCTCCCAAGCGGGGGAGGGGAATGAGCAGTTCTTC
>TRBJ2-3|few|17|TRBV11-3|TRBD2
CASSFTPSSGMKNTQYF
TGTGCCAGCAGCTTTACCCCCTCCAGCGGGATGAAGAATACGCAGTATTTT
>TRBJ1-1|-|12|TRBV11-2|-
CASSPLGPEAFF
TGTGCCAGCAGCCCGCTTGGCCCTGAAGCTTTCTTT
>TRBJ1-1|-|12|TRBV29-1|-
CSVGLVNTEAFF
TGCAGCGTTGGACTGGTGAACACTGAAGCTTTCTTT
>TRBJ1-5|-|12|TRBV12-5|-
CASGLNSQPQHF
TGTGCTAGTGGGCTTAATAGTCAGCCCCAGCATTTT
>TRBJ1-1|-|14|TRBV3-1/TRBV3-2|-
CASSQGVLFTEAFF
TGTGCCAGCAGCCAAGGAGTTCTTTTCACTGAAGCTTTCTTT
>TRBJ1-2|-|13|TRBV28|-
CASERQSNYGYTF
TGTGCCAGCGAGAGACAGTCTAACTATGGCTACACCTTC
>TRBJ1-3|-|15|TRBV7-9|TRBD1
CASSSGQTFGNTIYF
TGTGCCAGCAGCTCGGGACAGACTTTTGGAAACACCATATATTTT
>TRBJ1-2|-|13|TRBV3-1/TRBV3-2|TRBD1
CASSLGQSYGYTF
TGTGCCAGCAGCCTGGGACAGAGCTATGGCTACACCTTC
>TRBJ2-3|-|19|TRBV28|TRBD2
CASSSLPLLARSLRGTQYF
TGTGCCAGCAGTTCCCTACCCCTACTAGCGAGGAGCCTTCGGGGTACGCAGTATTTT
>TRBJ2-3|once|17|TRBV19|TRBD2
CASSPRGSGTSAYTQYF
TGTGCCAGTAGCCCTAGGGGGAGCGGGACTAGCGCCTATACGCAGTATTTT
>TRBJ1-6|-|18|TRBV6-1|-
CASSEALAWTVLNSPLHF
TGTGCCAGCAGTGAAGCGCTTGCCTGGACAGTCCTTAATTCACCCCTCCACTTT
>TRBJ1-1|-|14|TRBV19|TRBD1
CASSTQGGTTEAFF
TGTGCCAGTAGTACCCAGGGGGGTACCACTGAAGCTTTCTTT
>TRBJ1-2|-|13|TRBV28|TRBD1
CASSLTGVHGYTF
TGTGCCAGCAGTTTAACAGGGGTTCATGGCTACACCTTC
>TRBJ2-1|few|14|TRBV11-3|TRBD2
CASSDPGLSHEQFF
TGTGCCAGCAGCGACCCGGGACTATCGCATGAGCAGTTCTTC
>TRBJ2-7|-|17|TRBV11-2|TRBD2
CASSLETSGGRAYEQYF
TGTGCCAGCAGCTTAGAGACTAGCGGGGGGCGGGCCTACGAGCAGTACTTC
>TRBJ1-6|-|14|TRBV19|-
CASSPGLNNSPLHF
TGTGCCAGTAGCCCGGGACTGAATAATTCACCCCTCCACTTT
>TRBJ1-1|-|15|TRBV5-1|-
CASSLVGGLNTEAFF
TGCGCCAGCAGCTTGGTCGGGGGACTGAACACTGAAGCTTTCTTT
>TRBJ1-5|-|14|TRBV2|-
CASSPESGYQPQHF
TGTGCCAGCAGCCCTGAGTCGGGGTATCAGCCCCAGCATTTT
>TRBJ1-3|-|16|TRBV5-1|-
CASSLVGQFSGNTIYF
TGCGCCAGCAGCTTGGTTGGCCAATTCTCTGGAAACACCATATATTTT
>TRBJ1-5|once|14|TRBV7-2|-
CASSLIRGYQPQHF
TGTGCCAGCAGCTTAATCCGGGGGTATCAGCCCCAGCATTTT
>TRBJ1-2|-|14|TRBV18|TRBD1
CASSSVQGAAGYTF
TGTGCCAGCTCATCGGTTCAGGGGGCGGCTGGCTACACCTTC
>TRBJ1-2|-|16|TRBV18|TRBD1
CASSPTDRVDNYGYTF
TGTGCCAGCTCACCCACAGACAGGGTCGACAACTATGGCTACACCTTC
>TRBJ1-4|-|13|TRBV6-5|TRBD1
CASSYLDRVQLFF
TGTGCCAGCAGTTACCTGGACAGGGTACAACTGTTTTTT
>TRBJ1-2|-|16|TRBV19|TRBD1
CASNVAVTGGSYGYTF
TGTGCCAGCAACGTCGCTGTGACAGGGGGCAGTTATGGCTACACCTTC
>TRBJ1-1|-|14|TRBV3-1/TRBV3-2|-
CASSQLGAVTEAFF
TGTGCCAGCAGCCAACTGGGGGCGGTCACTGAAGCTTTCTTT
>TRBJ1-1|once|15|TRBV21-1|-
CASSKTGGCNTEAFF
TGTGCCAGCAGCAAGACAGGGGGTTGCAACACTGAAGCTTTCTTT
>TRBJ2-5|-|15|TRBV25-1|TRBD2
CASSRSGGVWETQYF
TGTGCCAGCAGTAGGAGCGGGGGTGTGTGGGAGACCCAGTACTTC
>TRBJ1-4|-|15|TRBV28|-
CASSTAQEAGEKLFF
TGTGCCAGCAGTACCGCACAGGAGGCGGGGGAAAAACTGTTTTTT